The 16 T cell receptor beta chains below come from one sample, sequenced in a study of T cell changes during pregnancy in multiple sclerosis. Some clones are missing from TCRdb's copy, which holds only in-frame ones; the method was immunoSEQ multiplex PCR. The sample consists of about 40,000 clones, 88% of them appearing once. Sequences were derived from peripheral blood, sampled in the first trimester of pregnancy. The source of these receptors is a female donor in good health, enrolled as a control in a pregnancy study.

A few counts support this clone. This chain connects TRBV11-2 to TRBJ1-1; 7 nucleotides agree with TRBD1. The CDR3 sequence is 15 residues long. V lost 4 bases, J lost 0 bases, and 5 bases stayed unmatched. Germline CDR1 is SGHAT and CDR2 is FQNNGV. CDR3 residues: CASSSPTGMNTEAFF. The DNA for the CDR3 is TGTGCCAGCAGCTCTCCGACAGGGATGAACACTGAAGCTTTCTTT.

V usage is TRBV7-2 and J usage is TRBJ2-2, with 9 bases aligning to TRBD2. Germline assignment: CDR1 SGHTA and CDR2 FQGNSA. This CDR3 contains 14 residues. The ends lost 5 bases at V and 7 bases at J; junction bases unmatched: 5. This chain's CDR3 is CASSRTSVGGELFF. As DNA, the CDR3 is TGTGCCAGCAGCCGGACTAGCGTGGGCGGGGAGCTGTTTTTT.

As DNA, the CDR3 is TGTGCCAGCAGCGTAGGGGCAGGGGGCTCCTACGAGCAGTACTTC. It is translated as CASSVGAGGSYEQYF. The chain has TRBV9 and TRBJ2-7, with TRBD1 matching over 7 bases. This CDR3 contains 15 residues. V lost 0 bases to trimming and J lost 0 bases; unmatched junction nucleotides: 3. The V gene's germline CDR1 is SGDLS and CDR2 YYNGEE.

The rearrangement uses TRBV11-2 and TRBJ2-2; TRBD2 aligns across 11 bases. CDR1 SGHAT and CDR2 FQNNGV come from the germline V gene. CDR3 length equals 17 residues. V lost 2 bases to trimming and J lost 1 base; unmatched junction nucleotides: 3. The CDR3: CASSLPGLAGNTGELFF. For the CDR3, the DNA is TGTGCCAGCAGCTTACCAGGACTAGCGGGGAACACCGGGGAGCTGTTTTTT.

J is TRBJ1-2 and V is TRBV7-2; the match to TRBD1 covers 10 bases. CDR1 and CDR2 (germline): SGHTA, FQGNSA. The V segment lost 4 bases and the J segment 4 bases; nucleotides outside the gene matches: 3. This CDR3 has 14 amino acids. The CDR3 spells CASSSTGGPYGYTF. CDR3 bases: TGTGCCAGCAGCTCGACAGGGGGCCCCTATGGCTACACCTTC.

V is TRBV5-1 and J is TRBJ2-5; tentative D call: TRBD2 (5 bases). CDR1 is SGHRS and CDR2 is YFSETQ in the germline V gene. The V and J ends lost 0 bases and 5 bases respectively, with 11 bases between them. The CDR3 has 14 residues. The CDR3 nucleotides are TGCGCCAGCAGCTTGGATGAGGGCGGGGAGACCCAGTACTTC. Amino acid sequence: CASSLDEGGETQYF.

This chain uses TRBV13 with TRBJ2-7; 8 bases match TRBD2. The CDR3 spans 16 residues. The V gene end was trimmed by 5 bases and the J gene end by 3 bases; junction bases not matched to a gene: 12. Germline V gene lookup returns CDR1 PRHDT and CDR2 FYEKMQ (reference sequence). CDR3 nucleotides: TGTGCCAGCAGCGCATATAGGGCGGGGGGCTACTACGAGCAGTACTTC. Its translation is CASSAYRAGGYYEQYF. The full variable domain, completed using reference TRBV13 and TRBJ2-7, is AAGVIQSPRHLIKEKRETATLKCYPIPRHDTVYWYQQGPGQDPQFLISFYEKMQSDKGSIPDRFSAQQFSDYHSELNMSSLELGDSALYFCASSAYRAGGYYEQYFGPGTRLTVT.

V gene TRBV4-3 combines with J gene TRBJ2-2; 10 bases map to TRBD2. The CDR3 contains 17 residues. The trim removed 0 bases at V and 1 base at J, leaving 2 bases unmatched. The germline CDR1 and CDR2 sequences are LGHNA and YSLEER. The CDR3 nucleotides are TGCGCCAGCAGCCAAGATCGACTAGCGGGGAACACCGGGGAGCTGTTTTTT. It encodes CASSQDRLAGNTGELFF.

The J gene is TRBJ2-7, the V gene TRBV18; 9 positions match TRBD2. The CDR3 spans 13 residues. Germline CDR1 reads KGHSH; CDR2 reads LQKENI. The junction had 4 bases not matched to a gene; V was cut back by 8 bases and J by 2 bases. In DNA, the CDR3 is TGTGCCAGCCAGCGCGGGGGGGCCTACGAGCAGTACTTC. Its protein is CASQRGGAYEQYF.

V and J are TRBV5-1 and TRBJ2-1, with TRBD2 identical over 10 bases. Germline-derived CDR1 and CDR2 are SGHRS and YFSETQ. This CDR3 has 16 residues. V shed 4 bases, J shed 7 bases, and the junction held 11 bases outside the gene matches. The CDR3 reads CASSIRSGGAGNEQFF. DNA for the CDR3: TGCGCCAGCAGCATCCGAAGCGGGGGGGCCGGGAATGAGCAGTTCTTC.

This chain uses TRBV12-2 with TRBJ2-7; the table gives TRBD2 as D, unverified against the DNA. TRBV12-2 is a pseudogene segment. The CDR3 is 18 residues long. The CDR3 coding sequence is TGTGCAAGTCGCTCACCTCTCCAAGTAGCGGGAGGAAGGTACGAGCAGTACTTC. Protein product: CASRSPLQVAGGRYEQYF.

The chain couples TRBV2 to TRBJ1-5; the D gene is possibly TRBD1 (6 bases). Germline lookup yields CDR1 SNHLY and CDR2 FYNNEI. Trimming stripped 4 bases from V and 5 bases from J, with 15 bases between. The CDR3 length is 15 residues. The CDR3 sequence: CASSGRGQRYQPQHF. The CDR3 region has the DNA TGTGCCAGCAGTGGGCGGGGGCAAAGGTATCAGCCCCAGCATTTT.

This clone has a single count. The CDR3 region has the DNA TGCGCCAGCAGGGACAGGGGGAGAACCGGGGAGCTGTTTTTT. Its protein product is CASRDRGRTGELFF. The rearrangement uses TRBV10-2 and TRBJ2-2, with 10 bases lining up with TRBD1. The ends lost 6 bases at V and 5 bases at J; junction bases unmatched: 3. This CDR3 contains 14 residues. Germline V gene data show CDR1 as WSHSY and CDR2 as SAAADI.

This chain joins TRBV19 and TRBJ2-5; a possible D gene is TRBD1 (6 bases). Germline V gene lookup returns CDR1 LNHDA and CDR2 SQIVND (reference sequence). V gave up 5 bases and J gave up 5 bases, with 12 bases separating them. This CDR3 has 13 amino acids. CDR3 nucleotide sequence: TGTGCCAGTAGTTCCTCCAGGGGTGAGACCCAGTACTTC. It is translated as CASSSSRGETQYF.

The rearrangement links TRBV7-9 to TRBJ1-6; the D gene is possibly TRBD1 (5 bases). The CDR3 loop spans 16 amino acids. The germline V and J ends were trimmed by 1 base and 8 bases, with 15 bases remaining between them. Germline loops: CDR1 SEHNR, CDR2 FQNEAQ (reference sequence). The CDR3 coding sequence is TGTGCCAGCAGCTTAGGGAACTTAGTAGGGGATTCACCCCTCCACTTT. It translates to CASSLGNLVGDSPLHF.

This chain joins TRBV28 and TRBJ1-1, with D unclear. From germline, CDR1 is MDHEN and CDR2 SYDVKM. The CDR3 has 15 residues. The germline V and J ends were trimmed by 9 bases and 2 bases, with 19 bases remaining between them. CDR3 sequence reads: CASRRARAGNTEAFF. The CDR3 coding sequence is TGTGCCAGTAGGAGGGCCCGGGCAGGAAACACTGAAGCTTTCTTT. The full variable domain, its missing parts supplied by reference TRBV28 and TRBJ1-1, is DVKVTQSSRYLVKRTGEKVFLECVQDMDHENMFWYRQDPGLGLRLIYFSYDVKMKEKGDIPEGYSVSREKKERFSLILESASTNQTSMYLCASRRARAGNTEAFFGQGTRLTVV.